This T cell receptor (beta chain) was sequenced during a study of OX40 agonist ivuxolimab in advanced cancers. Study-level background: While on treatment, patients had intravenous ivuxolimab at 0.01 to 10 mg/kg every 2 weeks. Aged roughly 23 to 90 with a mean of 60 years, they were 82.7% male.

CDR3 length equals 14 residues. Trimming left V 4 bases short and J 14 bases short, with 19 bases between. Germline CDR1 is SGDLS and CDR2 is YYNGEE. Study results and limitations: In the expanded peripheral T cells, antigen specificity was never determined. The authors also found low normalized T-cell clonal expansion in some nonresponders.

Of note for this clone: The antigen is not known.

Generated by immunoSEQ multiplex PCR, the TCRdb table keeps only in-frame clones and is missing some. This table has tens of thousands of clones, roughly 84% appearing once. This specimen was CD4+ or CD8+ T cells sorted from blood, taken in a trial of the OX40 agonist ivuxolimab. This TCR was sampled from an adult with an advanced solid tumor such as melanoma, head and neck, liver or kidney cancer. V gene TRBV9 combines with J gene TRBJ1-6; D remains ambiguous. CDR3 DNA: TGTGCCAGCAGCCCCCCCGGGAACTTTGAGGCCCTCCACTTT. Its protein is CASSPPGNFEALHF.